This TCR beta chain was identified in a study of blood T cell repertoires in COVID-19. Study summary: Sources were T cells, B-cell-depleted T cells, or PBMCs; the material itself was cDNA or gDNA.

CDR1 and CDR2 (germline): SGHKS, YYEKEE (reference sequence). Trimming stripped 4 bases from V and 6 bases from J, with 14 bases between. The CDR3 contains 13 residues. Method: immunoSEQ multiplex PCR; TCRdb's copy keeps in-frame clones and lacks some. This table has nearly 80,000 clones, roughly 89% appearing once. Sequencing used peripheral blood. This receptor was taken from a woman aged 80 or older with active or convalescent COVID-19. This chain links TRBV5-5 with TRBJ2-7, with D maybe TRBD1 (6 bases). The DNA for the CDR3 is TGTGCCAGCAGCGTCAGGGGCTCAGCCGAGCAGTACTTC. It specifies CASSVRGSAEQYF. Complete variable domain (other parts from reference TRBV5-5 and TRBJ2-7): DAGVTQSPTHLIKTRGQQVTLRCSPISGHKSVSWYQQVLGQGPQFIFQYYEKEERGRGNFPDRFSARQFPNYSSELNVNALLLGDSALYLCASSVRGSAEQYFGPGTRLTVT.